This TCR beta chain was obtained from a study of post-analysis software for immune sequencing data. Study overall: Included courses were relapsing-remitting and secondary progressive multiple sclerosis; progressive-relapsing multiple sclerosis was also included. Regarding the study as a whole: Patients carried several TRBV segments more frequently than controls did, and TRBV5-6, TRBV5-1 and TRBV20-1 were among them. Controls significantly exceeded multiple sclerosis patients in normalized Chao1 diversity.

In regard to this clonotype: Antigen unknown.

TCR beta libraries were prepared from cDNA with unique molecular identifiers. Each CDR3 protein is one row after TCRdb ran MiXCR on the PCR reads. The table shows about 460,000 distinct CDR3 sequences, with 45% occurring only once. Between the trimmed V and J ends, which lost 5 bases and 8 bases, there was a span of 18 bases. This CDR3 spans 14 amino acids. CDR1 DFQATT and CDR2 SNEGSKA come from the germline V gene (reference sequence). This chain connects TRBV20-1 to TRBJ1-4; possible D gene TRBD1, 6 bases. What was sequenced was blood. This TCR derives from a girl under 18 with multiple sclerosis. As DNA, the CDR3 is TGCAGTGCTCAAAATACAGGGCATTCCGAAAAACTGTTTTTT. Translated, it gives CSAQNTGHSEKLFF.